This record concerns one T cell receptor (beta chain) sequence. This entry is derived from a study of shared clonotypes between healthy human individuals. Study as a whole: The donor group consisted of a couple of women and a few men, aged 18 to 49.

Clones were read by immunoSEQ multiplex PCR, and TCRdb kept only the in-frame ones, dropping some. The data contain a few million clones, approximately 95% of them singletons. The CDR3 totals 14 residues. V was trimmed by 4 bases and J by 0 bases, leaving 9 bases between them. The germline V gene encodes CDR1 SEHNR and CDR2 FQNEAQ (reference sequence). V gene TRBV7-9 combines with J gene TRBJ1-2; tentatively, D is TRBD1 (5 bases). The clonotype originates from a man aged 18 to 35 in good health. Some clones in this sample may be carry-over from other donors' samples. Sequencing used naive CD4+ T cells from PBMCs. As to subset: CD45RA+ positively selected. CDR3 in amino acids: CASSSRATNYGYTF. The CDR3 DNA reads TGTGCCAGCAGCTCCAGGGCCACTAACTATGGCTACACCTTC.